These 16 T cell receptor beta chains originate from one sample sequenced in a study of T cell responses to AZD1222 COVID-19 vaccine (dated by TCRdb to about 2021). Receptor amplification or capture employed the immunoSEQ multiplex PCR assay. This immuneACCESS table, as held by TCRdb, lists in-frame sequences with V and J called but not all clones. Of the missing ones, under half trace to an unresolved V gene in checked studies; the others have no known cause. In this sample the table shows about 200,000 clones, approximately 91% of which occur a single time. The ten largest account for 3% to 3.5% of the sample. The sample's time point label, in plain terms: about 28 days (+/-7) after the second vaccine dose. The starting material was peripheral blood, obtained 28 days after the second AZD1222 dose. These receptors originate from an adult who received the AZD1222 COVID-19 vaccine.

The chain recombines TRBV9 with TRBJ1-5; TRBD1 might be the D (6 bases). Germline CDR1 SGDLS, CDR2 YYNGEE. This CDR3 contains 13 residues. V gave up 4 bases and J gave up 7 bases, with 12 bases separating them. CDR3 sequence: CASSRTAKQPQHF. CDR3 sequence (DNA): TGTGCCAGCAGCCGGACAGCAAAACAGCCCCAGCATTTT.

V usage is TRBV10-2 and J usage is TRBJ1-1; D remains unclear. Germline assignment: CDR1 WSHSY and CDR2 SAAADI. The CDR3 is 13 amino acids. V lost 5 bases, J lost 1 base, and 8 bases lay in between. The CDR3 loop reads CASSPRWNTEAFF. In DNA form, the CDR3 reads TGCGCCAGCAGTCCACGGTGGAACACTGAAGCTTTCTTT.

This chain uses TRBV6-5 with TRBJ2-7, with 10 bases aligning to TRBD1. Trimming removed 7 bases from V and 6 bases from J; junction bases left unmatched: 3. Germline V gives CDR1 MNHEY, CDR2 SVGAGI. The CDR3 is made up of 12 amino acids. The CDR3 sequence is CASTRTGGEQYF. CDR3 DNA: TGTGCCAGCACCAGGACAGGGGGCGAGCAGTACTTC.

The J gene is TRBJ2-4, the V gene TRBV10-3; D may correspond to TRBD1 or TRBD2 (5 bases each). Germline values: CDR1 ENHRY, CDR2 SYGVKD. Trimming pared 2 bases from V and 8 bases from J, leaving 16 bases between. CDR3 length: 15 residues. In DNA form, the CDR3 reads TGTGCCATCAGTGAGGACGGGGACGGAGGAGACATTCAGTACTTC. Encoded protein: CAISEDGDGGDIQYF.

The chain is built from TRBV7-3 and TRBJ2-5; D might be TRBD2 (5 bases). The CDR3 totals 16 residues. Germline-derived CDR1 and CDR2 are SGHTA and FQGTGA. V gave up 4 bases and J gave up 0 bases, with 15 bases separating them. The CDR3 DNA sequence: TGTGCCAGCAGCTCCCGGGGTCGCAGCTACCAAGAGACCCAGTACTTC. This translates into CASSSRGRSYQETQYF.

This rearrangement joins TRBV28 to TRBJ1-2, with 7 bases fitting TRBD1. Germline CDR1 is MDHEN and CDR2 is SYDVKM. CDR3 length: 16 amino acids. Trimming cost V 1 base and J 8 bases; bases outside gene matches: 13. CDR3 region: CASSLSPGQTVEGYTF. DNA of the CDR3: TGTGCCAGCAGTTTATCCCCGGGACAGACGGTGGAGGGCTACACCTTC.

The chain is built from TRBV11-2 and TRBJ1-3, with D maybe TRBD1 (6 bases). This CDR3 has 14 amino acids. Germline V lookup: CDR1 SGHAT, CDR2 FQNNGV. Trimming left V 5 bases short and J 2 bases short, with 10 bases between. This chain's CDR3 is CASSRAGAGNTIYF. The CDR3 DNA reads as TGTGCCAGCAGCCGAGCAGGGGCTGGAAACACCATATATTTT.

This chain links TRBV2 with TRBJ2-3; D ambiguous. Trimming took 3 bases from V and 6 from J, leaving 7 bases between them. The CDR3 covers 12 residues. Germline loops: CDR1 SNHLY, CDR2 FYNNEI. The CDR3 protein is CASSDDLDTQYF. CDR3 bases: TGTGCCAGCAGTGACGATCTGGATACGCAGTATTTT.

V gene TRBV2 combines with J gene TRBJ2-7; 8 bases are shared with TRBD1. CDR1 and CDR2 from the germline V gene are SNHLY and FYNNEI. The ends lost 6 bases at V and 3 bases at J; junction bases unmatched: 7. The CDR3 runs 14 residues. CDR3 in amino acids: CASRIAGQGYEQYF. DNA for the CDR3: TGTGCCAGCAGGATTGCAGGACAGGGCTACGAGCAGTACTTC.

This clone was seen just once. V is TRBV5-6 and J is TRBJ2-5; no definite D call. CDR3 size: 15 residues. The germline gives CDR1 SGHDT, CDR2 YYEEEE. Trimming stripped 2 bases from V and 0 bases from J, with 11 bases between. The CDR3 region is CASSLSEVYQETQYF. CDR3 DNA: TGTGCCAGCAGCTTATCCGAGGTGTACCAAGAGACCCAGTACTTC.

This rearrangement joins TRBV5-1 to TRBJ1-4; TRBD1 aligns across 10 bases. The CDR3 has 14 residues. V lost 4 bases, J lost 6 bases, and 3 bases stayed unmatched. CDR1 and CDR2 from the germline V gene are SGHRS and YFSETQ. Here the CDR3 DNA reads TGCGCCAGCAGCCGGGACAGGGGCTATGAAAAACTGTTTTTT. As protein: CASSRDRGYEKLFF. Complete variable domain (other parts from reference TRBV5-1 and TRBJ1-4): KAGVTQTPRYLIKTRGQQVTLSCSPISGHRSVSWYQQTPGQGLQFLFEYFSETQRNKGNFPGRFSGRQFSNSRSEMNVSTLELGDSALYLCASSRDRGYEKLFFGSGTQLSVL.

V gene TRBV7-2 combines with J gene TRBJ2-7; maybe TRBD1 (6 bases). The germline V and J ends were trimmed by 5 bases and 2 bases, with 22 bases remaining between them. From germline, CDR1 is SGHTA and CDR2 FQGNSA. This CDR3 contains 17 residues. The CDR3 DNA sequence: TGTGCCAGCAGCCAAGAACCAACAGGGCTTCCCCCCTACGAGCAGTACTTC. Translating gives CASSQEPTGLPPYEQYF.

The chain is built from TRBV29-1 and TRBJ2-1, with 8 bases matching TRBD2. This CDR3 is built from 14 residues. Trimming removed 4 bases from V and 8 bases from J; junction bases left unmatched: 10. CDR1 is SQVTM, CDR2 ANQGSEA, per germline. The CDR3 loop reads CSVVVLAEGDEQFF. The CDR3, as DNA: TGCAGCGTTGTGGTACTAGCGGAGGGGGATGAGCAGTTCTTC.

This clone was found once. This chain joins TRBV5-1 and TRBJ1-1, with TRBD1 identical over 7 bases. CDR1 and CDR2 (germline): SGHRS, YFSETQ. V shed 4 bases, J shed 5 bases, and the junction held 11 bases outside the gene matches. This CDR3 comprises 15 residues. The CDR3 loop reads CASSPRQGGGTEAFF. The DNA for the CDR3 is TGCGCCAGCAGCCCTCGACAGGGAGGAGGAACTGAAGCTTTCTTT.

This clone showed up just a few times. This sequence joins TRBV28 and TRBJ1-4, with D hard to call. Deletions cut 7 bases from V and 8 bases from J, with 11 bases between. CDR3 length equals 12 residues. Germline V lookup: CDR1 MDHEN, CDR2 SYDVKM. CDR3 region: CASTEEREKLFF. The CDR3 DNA reads as TGTGCCAGCACTGAGGAAAGAGAAAAACTGTTTTTT.

The genes are TRBV4-3 and TRBJ1-1, with a tentative D call TRBD1 (6 bases). Germline V gene data show CDR1 as LGHNA and CDR2 as YSLEER. V was pared by 2 bases and J by 5 bases, with 15 bases between. This CDR3 contains 15 residues. The CDR3 spells CASSQLQGMGTEAFF. Written as DNA, the CDR3 is TGCGCCAGCAGCCAATTACAGGGAATGGGGACTGAAGCTTTCTTT.